This T cell receptor (beta chain) was documented in a study of blood T cells in healthy people across ages (dated by TCRdb to 2013 to 2016). Describing the broader study: In model experiments, roughly one uniquely barcoded TCR beta cDNA molecule per two T cells was captured by template switching. The study measured age-related changes in TCR beta repertoire diversity using deep sequencing normalized with unique cDNA molecular identifiers. The donors were split into four age groups: young (average about 16 years), middle-aged (39), aged (approximately 60) and long-lived (roughly 80). For two donors (one aged 18 to 30 and one aged 80 or older), the study analyzed two additional independent replicas of 1 million unique cDNA reads from the same blood draw.

Results and caveats for the whole study, not just this receptor: Because profiling used bulk unsorted PBMCs, naive and antigen-experienced compartments could not be compared conclusively. As age increased, observed TCR beta diversity per million T cells dropped in a roughly linear way, and a significant reduction was already evident by age roughly 36. Estimates of total diversity from one million sequenced T cells were regarded as lower bounds and underestimates. The long-lived group showed more naive CD4+ T cells, fewer expanded clones and increased TCR diversity than the aged group, suggesting age selection. The CMV infection status of donors was not known, potentially confounding age-related changes in expanded clonotypes. There was a strong correlation between observed TCR beta diversity and the percentage of naive T cells measured by flow cytometry.

CDR1 and CDR2 are read off the germline V gene (reference sequence) as LGHDT and YNNKEL. The CDR3, from cysteine to phenylalanine, totals 16 residues. The only DNA kept is the CDR3, 48 bases in frame from the first base. Compared with germline, V lacks 5 bases and J lacks 5 bases; bases without a gene match: 11. The donors were some 39 Caucasian individuals from Russia, aged roughly 6 to 100 years, who were systemically healthy. Each donor gave about 9.7 milliliters of peripheral blood, drawn into EDTA-treated Vacutainer tubes. PBMCs were isolated by Ficoll-Paque density-gradient centrifugation, with at least 7 million obtained per sample. Total RNA, at least 6 micrograms per sample, was extracted from PBMCs with Trizol reagent. For every donor, flow cytometry on a PBMC aliquot measured the percentage of naive CD45RAhigh/CD27high T cells. The library was obtained by 5' RACE. TCRdb records Illumina HiSeq 2500 as the sequencer. A second about 7 to 11 cycle PCR used a sample-barcoded 5' primer and a J-beta primer mix. A unique molecular identifier was introduced onto each TCR beta cDNA molecule by a template-switch 5' adaptor carrying 12 random nucleotides. Each sample yielded at least 2.5 million CDR3-containing paired-end reads. The Mint cDNA synthesis kit, primed by a TRBC-specific oligonucleotide, was used to synthesize first-strand cDNA from all RNA. After uracil-DNA glycosylase treatment, a first 18-cycle PCR used universal primers M1SS and BC2_uni_R on all cDNA. The authors' pipeline ran thus. For normalization, 1 million high-quality reads were randomly selected from each sample, with every read carrying a distinct molecular identifier. Reads with shared molecular identifiers were discarded instead of being binned into consensus sequences. CDR3 identification, clonotype clustering and error correction used MiTCR with a Q25 quality threshold and the strictest error-elimination algorithm. A nonparametric unseen species model with Euler transformation was used to estimate lower-bound total TCR beta diversity. TCRdb's own reprocessing of the public reads used fastp at Q25 and MiXCR and kept productive beta chains. Rows merge per CDR3 protein into single entries with the most common DNA and genes. The V and J calls and clone size come from TCRdb's table, not from the authors' own analysis. Recorded for this sample are around 1,000,000 distinct CDR3 sequences; around 25% of them occurred a single time. Less than 0.75% of the sample comes from the top ten.

Concerning this clonotype: Its antigen is not yet known. No per-base quality is available; no much larger clone lies one base away.

This sample also belongs to another study, concerning T cells of mothers and their children. As that second study puts it: Nine systemically healthy Caucasian individuals served as donors, namely three mothers together with their six children. cDNA synthesis used all of the extracted RNA, with around 1.4 ug of RNA in each 15 ul reaction. In the second PCR, sample barcodes and 2-4 random nucleotides were introduced via the M1S primer. Over 8 million TCR beta CDR3 reads came from each mother, compared with 2.5 million to 3.5 million reads from each child. Thymic selection shapes the output of TCR recombination in a similar way in related and unrelated pairs, and inherited differences have a minor effect. Normalized repertoire overlap was always found to be slightly, but never significantly, higher in related mother-child pairs than in unrelated mother-child pairs. Persistent microchimeric T cell clones were not detected, at a sensitivity of about 90 clones per million clonotypes. Deep NGS was used in the study to compare the TCR beta repertoires of mothers and children and to look for features that separate related mother-child pairs from unrelated individuals. The mean age was roughly 36 +/- 4 years for the mothers and roughly 10 +/- 4 years for the children. After adapter ligation was performed with NEBNext reagents, the libraries were sequenced on an Illumina HiSeq 2000 with 100+100 nt paired-end reads. To prevent cross-contamination, the mother and child libraries were prepared a month apart and were sequenced in separate runs. Each donor had between about 450,000 and 2,200,000 distinct TCR beta clonotypes identified. Naive TCR beta clonotypes were estimated from low-frequency clonotypes matched to each donor's FACS-determined naive share, without sorting.

The sample consisted of blood. This receptor was obtained from a girl aged 2 to 9 in good health. The sequence is built from TRBV3-1 and TRBJ1-4, with 7 bases matching TRBD1. In nucleotide form, the sequence is TGTGCCAGCAGCGATGACATCCGGGACAGAAATGAAAAACTGTTTTTT. Its translation reads: CASSDDIRDRNEKLFF. Supplemented by the reference TRBV3-1 and TRBJ1-4 proteins around the CDR3, the complete variable domain is DTAVSQTPKYLVTQMGNDKSIKCEQNLGHDTMYWYKQDSKKFLKIMFSYNNKELIINETVPNRFSPKSPDKAHLNLHINSLELGDSAVYFCASSDDIRDRNEKLFFGSGTQLSVL.